The rows below give T cell receptor beta chains drawn from one sample of a study of naive and memory T cell subsets. TCRdb analysed the UMI-ligation and nested PCR reads with MiXCR anew, one entry per CDR3 protein. The table includes over 110,000 distinct CDR3 sequences, more than 15% detected once. Sequenced input: naive CD8+ T cells from blood. The receptors shown here come from a human donor in good health. Both conserved end residues are part of each CDR3. A D gene is named only where the DNA matches it firmly. Not all rows give a size; the values are once, few, many and, for expanded clones, a class.

CDR3 protein: CSASNGINEQFF
CDR3 DNA: TGCAGCGCGTCTAACGGGATCAATGAGCAGTTCTTC
CDR3 length: 12
J gene: TRBJ2-1
clone size: NA
D gene: NA
V gene: TRBV29-1

CDR3 protein: CASSHLTAGGHGEQFF
CDR3 DNA: TGTGCCAGCAGCCACTTGACGGCGGGAGGGCACGGTGAGCAGTTCTTC
CDR3 length: 16
J gene: TRBJ2-1
clone size: few
D gene: TRBD2
V gene: TRBV7-8

CDR3 protein: CASSYSGRANEQFF
CDR3 DNA: TGTGCCAGCAGTTATAGCGGGAGGGCAAATGAGCAGTTCTTC
CDR3 length: 14
J gene: TRBJ2-1
clone size: NA
D gene: TRBD2
V gene: TRBV6-5

CDR3 protein: CASSYSGGAGEQYF
CDR3 DNA: TGTGCCAGCAGTTACTCCGGAGGGGCGGGCGAGCAGTACTTC
CDR3 length: 14
J gene: TRBJ2-7
clone size: NA
D gene: NA
V gene: TRBV6-2/TRBV6-3

CDR3 protein: CASSFKFRDELADTQYF
CDR3 DNA: TGCGCCAGCAGCTTTAAGTTCCGGGACGAACTCGCAGATACGCAGTATTTT
CDR3 length: 17
J gene: TRBJ2-3
clone size: NA
D gene: NA
V gene: TRBV4-3

CDR3 protein: CASSPGGIEQFF
CDR3 DNA: TGTGCCAGCAGCCCCGGGGGTATTGAGCAGTTCTTC
CDR3 length: 12
J gene: TRBJ2-1
clone size: NA
D gene: NA
V gene: TRBV7-6

CDR3 protein: CASSNSSERSGRNF
CDR3 DNA: TGTGCCAGCAGCAACTCCTCGGAACGATCAGGTCGGAATTTT
CDR3 length: 14
J gene: TRBJ2-3
clone size: few
D gene: NA
V gene: TRBV7-9

CDR3 protein: CASSLVRDYSTDTQYF
CDR3 DNA: TGTGCCAGCAGCTTGGTCAGGGACTACTCCACAGATACGCAGTATTTT
CDR3 length: 16
J gene: TRBJ2-3
clone size: NA
D gene: TRBD2
V gene: TRBV5-6

CDR3 protein: CASSWALDTYEQYF
CDR3 DNA: TGTGCCAGCAGCTGGGCACTCGATACCTACGAGCAGTACTTC
CDR3 length: 14
J gene: TRBJ2-7
clone size: NA
D gene: NA
V gene: TRBV28

CDR3 protein: CASSLLGVEAFF
CDR3 DNA: TGTGCCAGCAGCTTGTTGGGGGTAGAAGCTTTCTTT
CDR3 length: 12
J gene: TRBJ1-1
clone size: NA
D gene: NA
V gene: TRBV5-4

CDR3 protein: CASSSRDGEIYNEQFF
CDR3 DNA: TGTGCCAGCAGCTCGCGGGACGGAGAAATTTACAATGAGCAGTTCTTC
CDR3 length: 16
J gene: TRBJ2-1
clone size: few
D gene: NA
V gene: TRBV7-6

CDR3 protein: CASSYPIIPTVANEQFF
CDR3 DNA: TGTGCCAGCAGTTACCCCATTATTCCGACAGTTGCGAATGAGCAGTTCTTC
CDR3 length: 17
J gene: TRBJ2-1
clone size: NA
D gene: NA
V gene: TRBV6-6

CDR3 protein: CASSYSPERGEKLFF
CDR3 DNA: TGTGCCAGCAGTTACTCGCCAGAAAGAGGGGAAAAACTGTTTTTT
CDR3 length: 15
J gene: TRBJ1-4
clone size: few
D gene: NA
V gene: TRBV6-5